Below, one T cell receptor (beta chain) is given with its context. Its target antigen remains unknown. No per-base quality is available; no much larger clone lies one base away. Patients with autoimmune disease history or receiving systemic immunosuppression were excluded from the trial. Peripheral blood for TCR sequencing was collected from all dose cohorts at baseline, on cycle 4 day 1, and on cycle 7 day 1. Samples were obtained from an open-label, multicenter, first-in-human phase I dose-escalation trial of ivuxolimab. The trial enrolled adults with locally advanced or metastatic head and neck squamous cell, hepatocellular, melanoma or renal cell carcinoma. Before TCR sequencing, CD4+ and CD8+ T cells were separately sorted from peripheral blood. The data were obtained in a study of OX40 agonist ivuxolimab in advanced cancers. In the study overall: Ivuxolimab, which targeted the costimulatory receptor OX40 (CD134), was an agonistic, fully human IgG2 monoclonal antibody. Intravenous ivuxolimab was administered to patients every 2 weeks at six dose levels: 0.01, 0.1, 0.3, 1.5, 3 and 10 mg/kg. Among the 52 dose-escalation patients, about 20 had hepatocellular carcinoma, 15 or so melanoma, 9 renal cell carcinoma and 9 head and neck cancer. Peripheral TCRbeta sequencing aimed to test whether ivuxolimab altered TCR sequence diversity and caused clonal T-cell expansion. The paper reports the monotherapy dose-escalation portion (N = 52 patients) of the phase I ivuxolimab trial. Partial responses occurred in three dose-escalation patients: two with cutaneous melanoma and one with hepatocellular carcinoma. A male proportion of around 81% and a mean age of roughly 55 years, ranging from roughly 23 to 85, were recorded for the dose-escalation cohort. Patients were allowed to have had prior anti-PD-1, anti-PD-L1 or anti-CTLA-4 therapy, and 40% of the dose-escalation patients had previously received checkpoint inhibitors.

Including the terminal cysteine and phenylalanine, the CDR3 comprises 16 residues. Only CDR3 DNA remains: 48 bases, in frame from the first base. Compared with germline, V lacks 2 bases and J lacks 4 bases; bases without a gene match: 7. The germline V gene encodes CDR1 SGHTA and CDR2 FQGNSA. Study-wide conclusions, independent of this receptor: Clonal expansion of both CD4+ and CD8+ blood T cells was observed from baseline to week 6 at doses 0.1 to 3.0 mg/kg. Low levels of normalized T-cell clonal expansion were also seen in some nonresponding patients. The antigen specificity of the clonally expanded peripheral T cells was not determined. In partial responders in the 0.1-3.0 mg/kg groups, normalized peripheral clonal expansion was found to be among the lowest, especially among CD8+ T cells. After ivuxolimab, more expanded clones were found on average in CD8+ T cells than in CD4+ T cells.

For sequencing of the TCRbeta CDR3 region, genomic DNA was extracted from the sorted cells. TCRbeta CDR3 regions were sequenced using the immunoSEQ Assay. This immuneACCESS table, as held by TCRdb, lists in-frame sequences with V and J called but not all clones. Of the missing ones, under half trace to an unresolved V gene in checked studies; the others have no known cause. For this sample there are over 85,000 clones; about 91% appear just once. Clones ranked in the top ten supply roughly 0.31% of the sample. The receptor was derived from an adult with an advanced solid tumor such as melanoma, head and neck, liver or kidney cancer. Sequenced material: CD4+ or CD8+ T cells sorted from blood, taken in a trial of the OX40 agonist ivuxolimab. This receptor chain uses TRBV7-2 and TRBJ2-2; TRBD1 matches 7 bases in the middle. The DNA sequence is TGTGCCAGCAGCTTACAGACAGGGCTGGGCACCGGGGAGCTGTTTTTT. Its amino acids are CASSLQTGLGTGELFF.